This TCR beta chain was sequenced in a study of cytomegalovirus exposure and HLA in healthy donors. General study results and limits: A later analysis showed TCR association rates differing by HLA locus, peaking at DRB1 and lowest at HLA-C. Some highly shared sequence variants likely arose as a pipeline artifact.

A word on this clone: Its specificity is unknown.

V lost 5 bases and J 6 bases, leaving 20 bases between the germline ends. Germline V lookup: CDR1 SGHTA, CDR2 FQGNSA. This CDR3 contains 16 residues. 13 Jbeta primers and 60 Vbeta primers were used for the PCR. The data were produced by immunoSEQ multiplex PCR, yet TCRdb's version contains in-frame clones alone and is incomplete. The sample yields 100,000 to 150,000 clones, about 86% seen once. The sequence came from a man aged 18 to 29 in good health and CMV-seronegative. The genes are TRBV7-2 and TRBJ2-1; tentatively, D is TRBD1 (5 bases). The material sequenced was PBMCs. The CDR3 spells CASSQDSGNPSNEQFF. In nucleotides, the CDR3 is TGTGCCAGCAGCCAAGATTCAGGGAATCCATCCAATGAGCAGTTCTTC.